This T cell receptor (beta chain) was retrieved from a study of blood T cell repertoires in COVID-19. On the study more broadly: Samples of COVID-19 (acute and convalescent) were obtained from the United States, Italy and Spain.

Assay used: immunoSEQ multiplex PCR; TCRdb lists only in-frame clones, some missing. The data contain some 80,000 clones, 90% of them singletons. This CDR3 has 17 residues. Per germline, CDR1 SGHKS and CDR2 YYEKEE (reference sequence). The V and J ends lost 4 bases and 4 bases respectively, with 21 bases between them. The receptor was derived from a woman older than 75 with active or convalescent COVID-19. Sequencing used peripheral blood. The chain has TRBV5-5 and TRBJ1-5; TRBD1 is a possible D gene (5 bases). The CDR3 reads CASSAIIPPSGNQPQHF. CDR3 nucleotides: TGTGCCAGCAGCGCTATTATTCCACCCTCAGGGAATCAGCCCCAGCATTTT. Based on the CDR3 plus reference TRBV5-5 and TRBJ1-5, the full variable domain is DAGVTQSPTHLIKTRGQQVTLRCSPISGHKSVSWYQQVLGQGPQFIFQYYEKEERGRGNFPDRFSARQFPNYSSELNVNALLLGDSALYLCASSAIIPPSGNQPQHFGDGTRLSIL.